This T cell receptor (beta chain) was obtained from a study of blood T cell dynamics during melanoma immunotherapy. The CDR3 sequence is 15 residues long. Trimming took off 1 base at V and 2 bases at J, with 6 bases between the two ends. Germline CDR1 LNHDA, CDR2 SQIVND (reference sequence). General study findings and limits: The study could not tell melanoma-specific clones from general immune activation. At W3, later disease-control patients showed bifurcated PBMC repertoire changes, unlike progressors.

Each bulk PBMC sample had 300 to 400 ng DNA loaded. The method was immunoSEQ multiplex PCR; TCRdb's version includes in-frame clones alone and lacks a portion of them. The repertoire consists of over 10,000 clones, with roughly 83% occurring once and the leading ten covering 9% to 10%. Time point here: pre-treatment baseline. Response was assessed by RECIST 1.1 at 12 weeks, except a couple of rapid progressors. About this clone itself: Its antigen is unidentified.

The receptor was isolated from a human donor with melanoma. This sequence joins TRBV19 and TRBJ2-6, with D perhaps matching TRBD2 (5 bases). The source was blood, collected from a patient treated with checkpoint blockade. CDR3: CASSIVGAGANVLTF. The CDR3 bases are TGTGCCAGTAGTATAGTCGGGGCTGGGGCCAACGTCCTGACTTTC. Drawing the rest from reference TRBV19 and TRBJ2-6, the complete variable domain is DGGITQSPKYLFRKEGQNVTLSCEQNLNHDAMYWYRQDPGQGLRLIYYSQIVNDFQKGDIAEGYSVSREKKESFPLTVTSAQKNPTAFYLCASSIVGAGANVLTFGAGSRLTVL.